These T cell receptor beta chains were read from a single sample in a study of blood T cell repertoires in COVID-19. Profiled with immunoSEQ multiplex PCR; TCRdb holds only in-frame clones, not every one. The sample carries about 380,000 clones, around 90% recorded once. Sequenced input: PBMCs or T cells enriched from blood (not recorded which). Receptors were obtained from a woman between 18 and 30 years old who had recovered from COVID-19. Each CDR3 is given with its conserved first and last residue. The D gene is left open where the match is weak. Some rows have no size entry. The others give once, few or many, or a class for an expanded clone.

abundance	v_gene	j_gene	d_gene	CDR3aa	CDR3nt
NA	TRBV5-4	TRBJ2-3	TRBD2	CASSKGSGGAGDTQYF	TGTGCCAGCAGCAAAGGAAGCGGGGGGGCGGGAGATACGCAGTATTTT
NA	TRBV24-1	TRBJ1-4	TRBD1	CATSDRQGANEKLFF	TGTGCCACCAGTGATCGACAGGGGGCTAATGAAAAACTGTTTTTT
NA	TRBV7-9	TRBJ2-1	TRBD2	CASSLEGGGLYNEQFF	TGTGCCAGCAGCTTAGAGGGCGGGGGTCTCTACAATGAGCAGTTCTTC
NA	TRBV10-3	TRBJ1-2	NA	CAISGRIHTYGYTF	TGTGCCATCAGTGGCAGGATACATACTTATGGCTACACCTTC
few	TRBV6-4	TRBJ1-5	NA	CASSDSADSNQPQHF	TGTGCCAGCAGTGACTCGGCAGATAGCAATCAGCCCCAGCATTTT
NA	TRBV11-3	TRBJ2-3	NA	CASSLSRQYTDTQYF	TGTGCCAGCAGCCTCTCTCGACAGTACACAGATACGCAGTATTTT
NA	TRBV6-5	TRBJ1-2	TRBD1	CASRNSGGYGYTF	TGTGCCAGCAGAAATTCAGGGGGCTATGGCTACACCTTC
NA	TRBV4-1	TRBJ2-1	TRBD2	CASSPRSGGNEQFF	TGCGCCAGCAGCCCCCGGTCGGGAGGAAATGAGCAGTTCTTC
NA	TRBV5-1	TRBJ2-5	TRBD2	CASSPGGGYETQYF	TGCGCCAGCAGCCCGGGCGGGGGATACGAGACCCAGTACTTC
NA	TRBV27	TRBJ1-2	TRBD1	CASSSTGLGVYGYTF	TGTGCCAGCAGTTCGACAGGGTTAGGCGTTTATGGCTACACCTTC
once	TRBV5-1	TRBJ1-2	NA	CASSLADRGGYTF	TGCGCCAGCAGCTTGGCGGATCGGGGAGGCTACACCTTC
NA	TRBV5-1	TRBJ1-4	NA	CASSFSNEKLFF	TGCGCCAGCAGCTTTAGTAATGAAAAACTGTTTTTT
once	TRBV19	TRBJ1-2	TRBD1	CASSPGTGNYGYTF	TGTGCCAGTAGTCCCGGGACAGGAAACTATGGCTACACCTTC
once	TRBV7-9	TRBJ1-5	NA	CASSLDGFQPQHF	TGTGCCAGCAGCTTAGACGGGTTCCAGCCCCAGCATTTT
NA	TRBV6-5	TRBJ1-3	NA	CASTPDRLTGNTIYF	TGTGCCAGCACCCCCGACAGGCTAACTGGAAACACCATATATTTT
NA	TRBV3-1/TRBV3-2	TRBJ2-7	TRBD1	CASSQGTTGTGGEQYF	TGTGCCAGCAGCCAAGGAACCACCGGGACAGGGGGGGAGCAGTACTTC
few	TRBV20-1	TRBJ1-2	NA	CSAPGYGYTF	TGCAGTGCCCCGGGCTATGGCTACACCTTC
NA	TRBV19	TRBJ1-6	TRBD1	CASSRAQGADNSPLHF	TGTGCCAGTAGTAGAGCACAGGGGGCCGATAATTCACCCCTCCACTTT
few	TRBV7-9	TRBJ1-1	NA	CASSLSPRGDTEAFF	TGTGCCAGCAGCTTAAGCCCCCGAGGCGACACTGAAGCTTTCTTT
NA	TRBV7-9	TRBJ1-1	TRBD1	CASSLALVEGALNTEAFF	TGTGCCAGCAGCTTAGCCCTGGTTGAGGGGGCCTTGAACACTGAAGCTTTCTTT